The 20 T cell receptor beta chains listed next were all sequenced from one sample in a study of blood T cell repertoires in COVID-19 (TCRdb year 2020). Libraries were made using the immunoSEQ multiplex PCR assay. Drawn from immuneACCESS, this table holds only the in-frame rearrangements with V and J called that TCRdb kept. Clones are partly lost; checked studies trace under half to an unresolved V gene and leave the rest unexplained. The sample contains more than 250,000 clones, around 90% of them found a single time. The ten largest account for about 6.8% of the sample. The sample taken for sequencing was peripheral blood. Every receptor here comes from a man aged 18-30 years who had recovered from COVID-19.

This clone was detected ten times or more. In the same sample, other DNA sequences code for this CDR3. The J gene is TRBJ2-7, the V gene TRBV30; 7 bases match TRBD2. Germline CDR1 is GTSNPN and CDR2 is SVGIG (reference sequence). V gave up 0 bases and J gave up 1 base; unmatched junction bases: 0. The CDR3 is 13 amino acids. The CDR3 DNA sequence: TGTGCCTGGAGTGTCGGGGGGTCCTACGAGCAGTACTTC. It codes for CAWSVGGSYEQYF.

This sequence joins TRBV13 and TRBJ1-2; D perhaps matches TRBD1 (5 bases). This CDR3 region has 14 residues. V was trimmed by 1 base and J by 4 bases, leaving 10 bases between them. CDR1 PRHDT and CDR2 FYEKMQ come from the germline V gene (reference sequence). As DNA, the CDR3 is TGTGCCAGCAGCTTAGCGTCAGGGTTCTATGGCTACACCTTC. This gives the protein CASSLASGFYGYTF.

The genes are TRBV6-1 and TRBJ1-6; tentative D call: TRBD1 (5 bases). V lost 3 bases and J 5 bases, leaving 11 bases between the germline ends. The CDR3 length is 15 residues. Per the germline V gene, CDR1 is MNHNS and CDR2 is SASEGT. The chain's CDR3 is CASSEGPENNSPLHF. The CDR3 nucleotides read TGTGCCAGCAGTGAGGGGCCGGAAAATAATTCACCCCTCCACTTT.

The rearrangement links TRBV6-5 to TRBJ2-3; possible D gene TRBD1, 5 bases. Trimming stripped 6 bases from V and 2 bases from J, with 9 bases between. Germline V gene lookup returns CDR1 MNHEY and CDR2 SVGAGI. There are 13 residues in the CDR3. CDR3 sequence reads: CASSRQYTDTQYF. The CDR3 nucleotides are TGTGCCAGCAGCCGACAGTACACAGATACGCAGTATTTT.

This clone has just one count. The chain recombines TRBV5-1 with TRBJ2-1, with TRBD2 matching 12 bases. The CDR3 extends over 17 amino acids. V lost 0 bases, J lost 12 bases, and 13 bases stayed unmatched. CDR1 is SGHRS, CDR2 YFSETQ, per germline. CDR3 bases: TGCGCCAGCAGCTTGGGACTAGCGGGAGATCCCGGCGGGGGGCAGTTCTTC. Translating it yields CASSLGLAGDPGGGQFF.

The chain links TRBV28 to TRBJ1-5; 9 bases fit TRBD1. Trimming took 5 bases from V and 0 from J; bases not matched to a gene: 11. The V gene's germline CDR1 is MDHEN and CDR2 SYDVKM. This CDR3 contains 18 residues. CDR3 amino acids: CASSPIRQGGYSNQPQHF. The CDR3 nucleotides are TGTGCCAGCAGTCCAATTCGACAGGGGGGATATAGCAATCAGCCCCAGCATTTT.

The genes are TRBV2 and TRBJ1-5; maybe TRBD1 (6 bases). The CDR3 loop spans 15 amino acids. Trimming cost V 5 bases and J 0 bases, with 11 bases left between them. Germline CDR1 and CDR2: SNHLY and FYNNEI. CDR3: CASSYRENSNQPQHF. DNA of the CDR3: TGTGCCAGCAGTTACAGGGAGAATAGCAATCAGCCCCAGCATTTT.

V is TRBV28 and J is TRBJ2-7, with D possibly being TRBD1 (6 bases). Germline loops: CDR1 MDHEN, CDR2 SYDVKM. The CDR3 consists of 16 residues. Trimming stripped 4 bases from V and 0 bases from J, with 16 bases between. CDR3 sequence reads: CASSSPYRDTSYEQYF. DNA for the CDR3: TGTGCCAGCAGTTCACCCTATCGGGACACCTCCTACGAGCAGTACTTC.

CDR3 sequence: CASSTTGYSYEQYF. CDR3 coding DNA: TGTGCCAGTAGCACCACCGGGTACTCCTACGAGCAGTACTTC. The J gene is TRBJ2-7, the V gene TRBV19; no clear D gene. CDR3 length: 14 amino acids. The germline V gene has CDR1 LNHDA and CDR2 SQIVND (reference sequence). Trimming stripped 6 bases from V and 0 bases from J, with 12 bases between. Filled out from reference TRBV19 and TRBJ2-7, the complete variable domain reads DGGITQSPKYLFRKEGQNVTLSCEQNLNHDAMYWYRQDPGQGLRLIYYSQIVNDFQKGDIAEGYSVSREKKESFPLTVTSAQKNPTAFYLCASSTTGYSYEQYFGPGTRLTVT.

This chain uses TRBV25-1 with TRBJ2-7, with D hard to call. Germline values: CDR1 MGHDK, CDR2 SYGVNS. V was pared by 10 bases and J by 0 bases, with 13 bases between. This CDR3 spans 13 amino acids. CDR3 sequence (DNA): TGTGCCACCAGGTACACCGACTCCTACGAGCAGTACTTC. Its translation is CATRYTDSYEQYF.

The chain joins TRBV6-4 to TRBJ1-2, with TRBD1 matching 7 bases. V shed 6 bases, J shed 4 bases, and the junction held 11 bases outside the gene matches. Germline V gene lookup returns CDR1 MRHNA and CDR2 SNTAGT. The CDR3 runs to 15 residues. CDR3 coding DNA: TGTGCCAGCAGCCCCGGGACAGTAGGAGGCTATGGCTACACCTTC. Protein product: CASSPGTVGGYGYTF.

The chain carries TRBV30 and TRBJ1-4; a weak D match, TRBD1 (5 bases). This CDR3 has 15 amino acids. Germline loops: CDR1 GTSNPN, CDR2 SVGIG (reference sequence). The V end lost 2 bases, the J end lost 0 bases, and 10 bases lay between the germline ends. This CDR3 is CAWSFTGATNEKLFF. CDR3 sequence (DNA): TGTGCCTGGAGTTTTACGGGGGCAACTAATGAAAAACTGTTTTTT.

The chain carries TRBV29-1 and TRBJ1-1; D may be TRBD1 (5 bases). Germline V CDR1 and CDR2: SQVTM, ANQGSEA. Deletions cut 1 base from V and 1 base from J, with 7 bases between. CDR3 length: 13 amino acids. CDR3 amino acids: CSVEATGNTEAFF. CDR3 bases: TGCAGCGTTGAAGCAACAGGGAACACTGAAGCTTTCTTT.

The chain joins TRBV2 to TRBJ1-6; 7 nucleotides match TRBD1. V gave up 6 bases and J gave up 4 bases; unmatched junction bases: 6. The length of the CDR3 is 15 residues. Germline CDR1 and CDR2: SNHLY and FYNNEI. CDR3 region: CASSPTGMYNSPLHF. The CDR3 region has the DNA TGTGCCAGCAGCCCGACAGGGATGTATAATTCACCCCTCCACTTT.

CDR3: CASSPSGTEAFF. The CDR3 DNA sequence: TGTGCCAGTAGTCCCTCGGGCACTGAAGCTTTCTTT. The gene calls are TRBV19 and TRBJ1-1, with no clear D. CDR3 length: 12 amino acids. V dropped 5 bases and J dropped 4 bases, with 8 bases sitting between them. The germline gives CDR1 LNHDA, CDR2 SQIVND (reference sequence).

V usage is TRBV5-5 and J usage is TRBJ1-2; perhaps TRBD1 as D (6 bases). CDR1 is SGHKS and CDR2 is YYEKEE in the germline V gene (reference sequence). The CDR3 contains 15 residues. With 1 base removed from V and 2 bases from J, the gap between germline ends came to 12 bases. The DNA of the CDR3 is TGTGCCAGCAGCTTGCTTATAACAGGGAACTATGGCTACACCTTC. Its protein is CASSLLITGNYGYTF.

The V and J genes are TRBV12-3 or TRBV12-4 and TRBJ2-7; D possibly corresponds to TRBD1 (6 bases). The V gene lost 0 bases and the J gene lost 5 bases, with 8 bases spanning the gap. The CDR3 is made up of 13 amino acids. CDR3 in amino acids: CASSLASGDEQYF. CDR3 DNA: TGTGCCAGCAGTTTAGCGTCAGGGGACGAGCAGTACTTC.

The genes are TRBV7-6 and TRBJ2-5; tentatively, D is TRBD1 (6 bases). Trimming took 5 bases from V and 0 from J, leaving 10 bases between them. The CDR3 length is 14 residues. CDR1 and CDR2 from the germline V gene are SGHVS and FNYEAQ. The CDR3 DNA reads as TGTGCCAGCAGCCGGGACACCTACCAAGAGACCCAGTACTTC. Amino acid sequence: CASSRDTYQETQYF.

In its sample, this clone was seen once. The CDR3 sequence is CASSFLSGANTEAFF. The CDR3 region has the DNA TGTGCCAGCAGTTTTCTCTCAGGGGCAAACACTGAAGCTTTCTTT. This chain links TRBV2 with TRBJ1-1; weak D call: TRBD1 (6 bases). Germline V CDR1 and CDR2: SNHLY, FYNNEI. The CDR3 runs 15 residues. Trimming took off 5 bases at V and 2 bases at J, with 15 bases between the two ends.

This clone was counted a single time. The rearrangement links TRBV29-1 to TRBJ2-6; unclear D gene. Germline CDR1 reads SQVTM; CDR2 reads ANQGSEA. Trimming took off 4 bases at V and 0 bases at J, with 7 bases between the two ends. The CDR3 totals 14 residues. As DNA, the CDR3 is TGCAGCGTTGCGGGTGGCTCTGGGGCCAACGTCCTGACTTTC. Encoded protein: CSVAGGSGANVLTF.